This record covers a single T cell receptor (beta chain). Its antigen is undetermined. This entry comes from a study of OX40 agonist ivuxolimab in advanced cancers. Study-level background: The study enrolled dose-escalation patients with hepatocellular carcinoma, melanoma, renal cell or head and neck cancer. Study-wide findings and caveats: The mean number of expanded clones was higher in CD8+ T cells than in CD4+.

This CDR3 comprises 13 residues. Trimming removed 10 bases at V and 0 bases at J, with 12 bases between. Germline-derived CDR1 and CDR2 are MGHDK and SYGVNS. Data came from immunoSEQ multiplex PCR; TCRdb stores just in-frame clones and leaves some out. The profile shows some 75,000 clones, around 87% of them singletons. The sample here was CD4+ or CD8+ T cells sorted from blood, taken in a trial of the OX40 agonist ivuxolimab. The source of this sequence is an adult with an advanced solid tumor such as melanoma, head and neck, liver or kidney cancer. This chain uses TRBV25-1 with TRBJ1-2; maybe TRBD1 (5 bases). The CDR3 region has the DNA TGTGCCATCCTCAAACAGGCTAACTATGGCTACACCTTC. This codes for CAILKQANYGYTF.